Listed below are T cell receptor beta chains from one sample, sequenced in a study of beta chain bispecific antibodies for T cell cancers. MiXCR, applied by TCRdb to the 5' RACE reads, yields one record per CDR3 protein. Here the sample spans around 9,000 distinct CDR3 sequences, around 2.2% being singletons. Their cognate antigens are unknown. The sequenced sample was T cells from a healthy donor cultured with Jurkat leukemia cells, obtained from a culture containing an anti-CD19 bispecific antibody. The receptors were gathered from a human donor in good health. Some clones in this sample may be carry-over from other donors' samples. The CDR3 runs from the conserved cysteine through the conserved F or W. The order of the fields is D gene, J gene, V gene, clone size, CDR3 DNA, CDR3 protein. D genes are given only for firm matches. Some rows have no size entry. The others give once, few or many, or a class for an expanded clone.

D gene: TRBD2; J gene: TRBJ2-1; V gene: TRBV9; clone size: many; CDR3 DNA: TGTGCCAGCAGCGTAGGTAGCGGGGGTTACAATGAGCAGTTCTTC; CDR3 protein: CASSVGSGGYNEQFF
D gene: .; J gene: TRBJ2-1; V gene: TRBV29-1; clone size: many; CDR3 DNA: TGCAGCGTTGCCGGAGCCAGGCATGAGCAGTTCTTC; CDR3 protein: CSVAGARHEQFF
D gene: TRBD1; J gene: TRBJ1-6; V gene: TRBV6-6; clone size: many; CDR3 DNA: TGTGCCAGCAGTTCGACAGGGGGTAGGAATTCACCCCTCCACTTT; CDR3 protein: CASSSTGGRNSPLHF
D gene: .; J gene: TRBJ1-1; V gene: TRBV5-1; clone size: .; CDR3 DNA: TGCGCCAGCAGCTTGGGTGGGTTTGGGGGGGCAATTGAAGCTTTCTTT; CDR3 protein: CASSLGGFGGAIEAFF
D gene: .; J gene: TRBJ1-2; V gene: TRBV19; clone size: many; CDR3 DNA: TGTGCCAGTACCCCTGGAGGAGGGGTTGCCCTCTATGGCTACACCTTC; CDR3 protein: CASTPGGGVALYGYTF
D gene: .; J gene: TRBJ2-2; V gene: TRBV23-1; clone size: few; CDR3 DNA: TGCGCCAGGATGTGCAGGGCTTCCGCGGAGCTGTTTTTT; CDR3 protein: CARMCRASAELFF
D gene: .; J gene: TRBJ2-2; V gene: TRBV7-6; clone size: many; CDR3 DNA: TGTGCCAGCAGCTTTTATAGCGGAAGATACACCGGGGAGCTGTTTTTT; CDR3 protein: CASSFYSGRYTGELFF
D gene: .; J gene: TRBJ2-3; V gene: TRBV6-5; clone size: many; CDR3 DNA: TGTGCCAGCAGTCGCAGGGGTACAGATACGCAGTATTTT; CDR3 protein: CASSRRGTDTQYF
D gene: .; J gene: TRBJ2-1; V gene: TRBV20-1; clone size: many; CDR3 DNA: TGCAGTGCTAAGATCTCCTACAATGAGCAGTTCTTC; CDR3 protein: CSAKISYNEQFF
D gene: .; J gene: TRBJ2-2; V gene: TRBV6-2/TRBV6-3; clone size: many; CDR3 DNA: TGTGCCAGCAGATCGGACGTCACCGGGGAGCTGTTTTTT; CDR3 protein: CASRSDVTGELFF
D gene: .; J gene: TRBJ2-7; V gene: TRBV6-5; clone size: many; CDR3 DNA: TGTGCCAGCAGTTCCGAGACAGATTCCTACGAGCAGTACTTC; CDR3 protein: CASSSETDSYEQYF
D gene: .; J gene: TRBJ1-5; V gene: TRBV10-3; clone size: many; CDR3 DNA: TGTGCCATCAGTGAAGGGGTTTATAGCAATCAGCCCCAGCATTTT; CDR3 protein: CAISEGVYSNQPQHF
D gene: .; J gene: TRBJ1-5; V gene: TRBV20-1; clone size: few; CDR3 DNA: TGCAGTGCTAGGGACAGCCGACATAATCAGCCCCAGCATTTT; CDR3 protein: CSARDSRHNQPQHF
D gene: .; J gene: TRBJ2-2; V gene: TRBV4-1; clone size: many; CDR3 DNA: TGCGCCAGCAGCCAATCCTTGGGACTCTACACCGGGGAGCTGTTTTTT; CDR3 protein: CASSQSLGLYTGELFF
D gene: .; J gene: TRBJ1-2; V gene: TRBV3-1; clone size: many; CDR3 DNA: TGTGCCAGCAGCCAAGATCGGTGGGAGGATGGCTACACCTTC; CDR3 protein: CASSQDRWEDGYTF
D gene: .; J gene: TRBJ2-7; V gene: TRBV20-1; clone size: many; CDR3 DNA: TGCAGTGCTAGACTCCGGGGGGCTGACTACGAGCAGTACTTC; CDR3 protein: CSARLRGADYEQYF
D gene: .; J gene: TRBJ2-1; V gene: TRBV10-3; clone size: many; CDR3 DNA: TGTGCCATCAGCCTAGGGGACAATGAGCAGTTCTTC; CDR3 protein: CAISLGDNEQFF
D gene: TRBD1; J gene: TRBJ2-2; V gene: TRBV20-1; clone size: many; CDR3 DNA: TGCAGTGCTAGAGGGGACAGGGCGTACACCGGGGAGCTGTTTTTT; CDR3 protein: CSARGDRAYTGELFF
D gene: .; J gene: TRBJ2-5; V gene: TRBV9; clone size: few; CDR3 DNA: TGTGCCAGCAGCGTAGTTCCAGACCTCCAAGAGACCCAGTACTTC; CDR3 protein: CASSVVPDLQETQYF
D gene: .; J gene: TRBJ2-7; V gene: TRBV3-1; clone size: many; CDR3 DNA: TGTGCCAGCAGCCGAAAAGATCGGGGGCAGGGGAGAAACGAGCAGTACTTC; CDR3 protein: CASSRKDRGQGRNEQYF
D gene: .; J gene: TRBJ1-4; V gene: TRBV7-9; clone size: many; CDR3 DNA: TGTGCCAGCAGCTTAGTGGGCGGAAATGAAAAACTGTTTTTT; CDR3 protein: CASSLVGGNEKLFF
D gene: TRBD1; J gene: TRBJ1-5; V gene: TRBV3-1; clone size: many; CDR3 DNA: TGTGCCAGCAGCATAGGACAGGCCCGCAATCAGCCCCAGCATTTT; CDR3 protein: CASSIGQARNQPQHF
D gene: TRBD2; J gene: TRBJ2-5; V gene: TRBV20-1; clone size: many; CDR3 DNA: TGCAGTGCCCTACGGGGGGAAAATGAAAAAGAGACCCAGTACTTC; CDR3 protein: CSALRGENEKETQYF
D gene: .; J gene: TRBJ1-1; V gene: TRBV5-1; clone size: many; CDR3 DNA: TGCGCCAGCAGCTTCGGACCGGGGCAAACTGAAGCTTTCTTT; CDR3 protein: CASSFGPGQTEAFF
D gene: TRBD1; J gene: TRBJ2-7; V gene: TRBV12-3/TRBV12-4; clone size: many; CDR3 DNA: TGTGCCAGCAGTACCCAGGGGGCCTACGAGCAGTACTTC; CDR3 protein: CASSTQGAYEQYF
D gene: .; J gene: TRBJ1-5; V gene: TRBV19; clone size: many; CDR3 DNA: TGTGCCAGTAGTCCCTACAGGGACATTATCAATCAGCCCCAGCATTTT; CDR3 protein: CASSPYRDIINQPQHF
D gene: .; J gene: TRBJ1-2; V gene: TRBV5-1; clone size: many; CDR3 DNA: TGCGCCAGCAGCCTCCTGGGGGAACATGGCTACACCTTC; CDR3 protein: CASSLLGEHGYTF
D gene: TRBD1; J gene: TRBJ1-5; V gene: TRBV7-2; clone size: many; CDR3 DNA: TGTGCCAGCAGCCCATGGACAGGTGGCAATCAGCCCCAGCATTTT; CDR3 protein: CASSPWTGGNQPQHF
D gene: .; J gene: TRBJ1-1; V gene: TRBV5-1; clone size: many; CDR3 DNA: TGCGCCAGCAGCTTGGCCACCCCCTGGGAAACTGAAGCTTTCTTT; CDR3 protein: CASSLATPWETEAFF
D gene: .; J gene: TRBJ1-1; V gene: TRBV28; clone size: many; CDR3 DNA: TGTGCCAGCAGTTTATTGGCGAACACTGAAGCTTTCTTT; CDR3 protein: CASSLLANTEAFF
D gene: TRBD1; J gene: TRBJ2-1; V gene: TRBV5-6; clone size: many; CDR3 DNA: TGTGCCAGCAGCCTGACACCCCTGCAGGGGGCGGACAATGAGCAGTTCTTC; CDR3 protein: CASSLTPLQGADNEQFF
D gene: .; J gene: TRBJ2-1; V gene: TRBV2; clone size: many; CDR3 DNA: TGTGCCAGCAGAGACCCCGGGCCCTTCAATGAGCAGTTCTTC; CDR3 protein: CASRDPGPFNEQFF
D gene: .; J gene: TRBJ1-2; V gene: TRBV20-1; clone size: few; CDR3 DNA: TGCAGTGCCCCATTCGTCGGACAATTAAACTATGGCTACACCTTC; CDR3 protein: CSAPFVGQLNYGYTF
D gene: TRBD1; J gene: TRBJ2-7; V gene: TRBV5-5; clone size: many; CDR3 DNA: TGTGCCAGCAGCTACACAGGGGACGAGCAGTACTTC; CDR3 protein: CASSYTGDEQYF